The source of this T cell receptor (beta chain) is a study of blood T cell repertoires in COVID-19. Across the study: Acute and convalescent COVID-19 samples came from the United States, Italy and Spain.

TCRdb keeps only in-frame clones here, not all; method: immunoSEQ multiplex PCR. This sample yields about 180,000 clones, of which around 80% are seen a single time; about 15% belongs to the top ten. Trimming removed 7 bases at V and 2 bases at J, with 15 bases between. The germline V gene has CDR1 MNHEY and CDR2 SVGAGI. This CDR3 contains 14 residues. The TCR originated in a man aged 60-69 years who had been exposed to COVID-19. The sample taken for sequencing was PBMCs or T cells enriched from blood (not recorded which). J is TRBJ2-7 and V is TRBV6-5, with a weak D call TRBD1 (6 bases). The CDR3 here is CASMITTGAYEQYF. The DNA for the CDR3 is TGTGCCAGCATGATCACGACAGGAGCCTACGAGCAGTACTTC.